The TCR beta chain described here comes from a study of tumor and adjacent non-tumor tissue in lung cancer. Comment on this clonotype: At one end the junction does not follow the germline gene, possibly because of a read error.

Three rounds of nested PCR, following a modified ARM-PCR protocol, produced the TCRbeta library. TCRdb analysed the multiplex PCR reads with MiXCR anew, one entry per CDR3 protein. The table lists 220,000 or so distinct CDR3 sequences, about 71% of them singletons. RNA was extracted from bulk tissue without any cell sorting. The sequence derives from a man between 60 and 75 years old with non-small cell lung cancer. The sample consisted of lung tumor tissue.

CDR3 sequence reads: CSALTSGSYRGELFF. CDR3 nucleotide sequence: TGTAGCGCGCTGACTAGCGGGAGTTACCGCGGAGAGCTGTTTTTT. The chain recombines TRBV29-1 with TRBJ2-2; 12 bases are a match to TRBD2. CDR1 SQVTM and CDR2 ANQGSEA come from the germline V gene. The CDR3 has 15 residues.